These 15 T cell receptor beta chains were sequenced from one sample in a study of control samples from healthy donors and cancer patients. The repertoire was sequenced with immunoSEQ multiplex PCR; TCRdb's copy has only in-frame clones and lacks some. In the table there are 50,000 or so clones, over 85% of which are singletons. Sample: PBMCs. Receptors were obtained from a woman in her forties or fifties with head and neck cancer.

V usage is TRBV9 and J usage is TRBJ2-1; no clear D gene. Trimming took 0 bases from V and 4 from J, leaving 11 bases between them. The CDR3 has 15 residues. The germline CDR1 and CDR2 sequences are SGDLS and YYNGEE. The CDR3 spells CASSVEGTDYNEQFF. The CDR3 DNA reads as TGTGCCAGCAGCGTAGAAGGAACAGATTACAATGAGCAGTTCTTC.

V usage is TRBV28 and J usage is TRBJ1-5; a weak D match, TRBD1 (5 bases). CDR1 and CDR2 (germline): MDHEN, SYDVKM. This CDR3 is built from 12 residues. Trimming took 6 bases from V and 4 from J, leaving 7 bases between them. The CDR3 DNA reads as TGTGCCAGCAGACAGGCGAATCAGCCCCAGCATTTT. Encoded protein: CASRQANQPQHF.

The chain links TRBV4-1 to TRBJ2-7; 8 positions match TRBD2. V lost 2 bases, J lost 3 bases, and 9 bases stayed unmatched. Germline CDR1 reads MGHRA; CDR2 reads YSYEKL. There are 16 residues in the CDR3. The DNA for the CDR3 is TGCGCCAGCAGCCAACCTACCGGGACTAGAAACTACGAGCAGTACTTC. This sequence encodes CASSQPTGTRNYEQYF.

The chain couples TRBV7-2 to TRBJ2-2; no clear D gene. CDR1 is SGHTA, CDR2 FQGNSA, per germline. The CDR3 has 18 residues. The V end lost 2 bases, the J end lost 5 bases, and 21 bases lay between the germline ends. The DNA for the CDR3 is TGTGCCAGCAGCTTAAGTCCCCCGGACCCCGAGTGGACCGGGGAGCTGTTTTTT. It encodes CASSLSPPDPEWTGELFF.

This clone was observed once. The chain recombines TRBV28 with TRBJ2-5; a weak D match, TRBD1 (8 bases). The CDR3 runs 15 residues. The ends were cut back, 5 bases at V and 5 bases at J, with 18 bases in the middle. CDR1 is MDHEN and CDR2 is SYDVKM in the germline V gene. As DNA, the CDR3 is TGTGCCAGCAGTCTTGGACAGGGAGGGGAGGAGACCCAGTACTTC. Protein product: CASSLGQGGEETQYF.

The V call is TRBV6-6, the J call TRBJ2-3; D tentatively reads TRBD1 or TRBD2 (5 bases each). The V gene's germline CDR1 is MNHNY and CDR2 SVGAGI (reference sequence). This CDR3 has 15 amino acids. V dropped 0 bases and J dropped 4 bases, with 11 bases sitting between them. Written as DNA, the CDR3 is TGTGCCAGCAGTTACTCGGGGGACGTCTCAGATACGCAGTATTTT. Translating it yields CASSYSGDVSDTQYF.

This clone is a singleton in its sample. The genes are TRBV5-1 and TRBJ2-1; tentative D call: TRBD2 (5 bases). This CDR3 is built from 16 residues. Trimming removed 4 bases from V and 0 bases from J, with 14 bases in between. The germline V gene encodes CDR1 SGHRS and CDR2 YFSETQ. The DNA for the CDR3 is TGCGCCAGCAGCCCGGACGACTATAGCTCCTACAATGAGCAGTTCTTC. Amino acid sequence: CASSPDDYSSYNEQFF.

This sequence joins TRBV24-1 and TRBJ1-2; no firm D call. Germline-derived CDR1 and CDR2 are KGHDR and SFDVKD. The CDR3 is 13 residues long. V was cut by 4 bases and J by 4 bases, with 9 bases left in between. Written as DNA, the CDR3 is TGTGCCACCAGTGAAGAGAGTTTCTATGGCTACACCTTC. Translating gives CATSEESFYGYTF.

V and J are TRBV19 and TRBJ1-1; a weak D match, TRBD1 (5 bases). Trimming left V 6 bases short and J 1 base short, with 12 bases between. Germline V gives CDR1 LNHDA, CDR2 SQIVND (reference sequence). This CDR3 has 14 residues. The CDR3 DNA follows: TGTGCCAGTAGATTACAGGTGACGAACACTGAAGCTTTCTTT. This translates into CASRLQVTNTEAFF. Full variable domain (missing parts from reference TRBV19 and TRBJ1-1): DGGITQSPKYLFRKEGQNVTLSCEQNLNHDAMYWYRQDPGQGLRLIYYSQIVNDFQKGDIAEGYSVSREKKESFPLTVTSAQKNPTAFYLCASRLQVTNTEAFFGQGTRLTVV.

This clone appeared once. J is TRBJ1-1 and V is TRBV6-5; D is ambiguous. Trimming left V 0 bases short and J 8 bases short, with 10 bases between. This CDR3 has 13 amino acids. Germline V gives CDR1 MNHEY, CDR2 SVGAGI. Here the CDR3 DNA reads TGTGCCAGCAGTTACTCAGCGGGCGCCGAAGCTTTCTTT. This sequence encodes CASSYSAGAEAFF.

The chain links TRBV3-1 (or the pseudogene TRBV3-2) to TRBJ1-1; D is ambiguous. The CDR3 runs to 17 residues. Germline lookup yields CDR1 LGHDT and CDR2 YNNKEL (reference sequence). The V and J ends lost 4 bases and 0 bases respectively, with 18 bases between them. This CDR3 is CASSPTSGRRVNTEAFF. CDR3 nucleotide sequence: TGTGCCAGCAGCCCTACGTCGGGAAGGCGCGTGAACACTGAAGCTTTCTTT.

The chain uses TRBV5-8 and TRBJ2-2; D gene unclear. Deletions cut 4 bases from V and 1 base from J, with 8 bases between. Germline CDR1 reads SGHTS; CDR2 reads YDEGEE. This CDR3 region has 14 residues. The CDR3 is CASSPTENTGELFF. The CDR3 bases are TGTGCCAGCAGCCCTACAGAGAACACCGGGGAGCTGTTTTTT.

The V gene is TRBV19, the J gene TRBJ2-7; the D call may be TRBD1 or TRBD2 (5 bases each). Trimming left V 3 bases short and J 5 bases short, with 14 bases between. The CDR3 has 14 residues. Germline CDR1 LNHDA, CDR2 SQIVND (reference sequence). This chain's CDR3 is CASSMRQGVHEQYF. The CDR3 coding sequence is TGTGCCAGTAGTATGCGGCAGGGAGTACACGAGCAGTACTTC.

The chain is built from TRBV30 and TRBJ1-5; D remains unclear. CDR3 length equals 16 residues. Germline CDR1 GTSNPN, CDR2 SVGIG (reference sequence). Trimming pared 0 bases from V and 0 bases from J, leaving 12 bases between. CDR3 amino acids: CAWSVGHQYSNQPQHF. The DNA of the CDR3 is TGTGCCTGGAGTGTAGGGCACCAATATAGCAATCAGCCCCAGCATTTT.

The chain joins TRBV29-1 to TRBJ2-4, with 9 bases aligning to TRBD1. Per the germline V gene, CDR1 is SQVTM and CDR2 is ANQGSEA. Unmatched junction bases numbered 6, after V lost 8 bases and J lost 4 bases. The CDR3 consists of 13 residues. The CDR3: CSFRGTGKNIQYF. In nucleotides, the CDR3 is TGCAGCTTTCGGGGGACAGGGAAAAACATTCAGTACTTC. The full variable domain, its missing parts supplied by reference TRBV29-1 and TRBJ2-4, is SAVISQKPSRDICQRGTSLTIQCQVDSQVTMMFWYRQQPGQSLTLIATANQGSEATYESGFVIDKFPISRPNLTFSTLTVSNMSPEDSSIYLCSFRGTGKNIQYFGAGTRLSVL.